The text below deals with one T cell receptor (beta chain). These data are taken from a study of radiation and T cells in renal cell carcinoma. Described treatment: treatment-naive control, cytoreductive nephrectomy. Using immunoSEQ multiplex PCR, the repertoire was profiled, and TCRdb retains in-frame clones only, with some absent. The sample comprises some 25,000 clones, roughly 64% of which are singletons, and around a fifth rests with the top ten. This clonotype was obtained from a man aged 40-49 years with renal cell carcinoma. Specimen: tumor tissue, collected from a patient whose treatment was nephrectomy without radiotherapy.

CDR3 nucleotides: TGTGCCAGCAGCTTTAACAGGGGCCATGAGCAGTTCTTC. It is translated as CASSFNRGHEQFF. V gene TRBV6-5 combines with J gene TRBJ2-1; 7 nucleotides agree with TRBD1. This CDR3 region has 13 residues. V trimming: 6 bases; J trimming: 8 bases; junction bases outside the gene matches: 7. CDR1 is MNHEY, CDR2 SVGAGI, per germline.